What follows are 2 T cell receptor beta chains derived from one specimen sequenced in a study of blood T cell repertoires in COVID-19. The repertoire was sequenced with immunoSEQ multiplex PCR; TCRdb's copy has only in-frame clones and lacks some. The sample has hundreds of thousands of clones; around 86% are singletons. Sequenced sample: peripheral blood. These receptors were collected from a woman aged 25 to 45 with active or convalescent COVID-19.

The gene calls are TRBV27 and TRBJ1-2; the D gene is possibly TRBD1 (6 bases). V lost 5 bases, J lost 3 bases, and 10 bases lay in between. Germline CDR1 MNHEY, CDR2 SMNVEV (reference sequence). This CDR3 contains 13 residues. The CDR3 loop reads CASSLQGHYGYTF. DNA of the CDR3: TGTGCCAGCAGTCTACAGGGCCACTATGGCTACACCTTC.

The CDR3 DNA follows: TGTGCCAGCAGTTACCGGACAGACTATGGCTACACCTTC. Translation gives CASSYRTDYGYTF. J is TRBJ1-2 and V is TRBV6-5, with D possibly matching TRBD1 (6 bases). V was shortened by 2 bases and J by 3 bases, with 7 bases between the two germline ends. The germline V gene encodes CDR1 MNHEY and CDR2 SVGAGI. CDR3 length: 13 amino acids.